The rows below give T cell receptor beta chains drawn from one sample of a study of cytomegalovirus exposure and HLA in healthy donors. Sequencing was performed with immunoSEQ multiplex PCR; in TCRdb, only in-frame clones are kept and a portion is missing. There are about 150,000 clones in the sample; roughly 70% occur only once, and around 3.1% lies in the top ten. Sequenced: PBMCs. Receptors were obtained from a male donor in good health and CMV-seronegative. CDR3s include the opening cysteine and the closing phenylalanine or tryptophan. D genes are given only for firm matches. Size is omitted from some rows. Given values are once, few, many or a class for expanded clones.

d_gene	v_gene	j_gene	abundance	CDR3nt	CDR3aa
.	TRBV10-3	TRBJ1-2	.	TGTGCCATCAGTGAGCTAGAGACTGGTCCTTACTACACCTTC	CAISELETGPYYTF
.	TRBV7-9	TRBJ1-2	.	TGTGCCAGCACCCGAAGCTGGGGGGTCCGGTTTTTAAACTATGGCTACACCTTC	CASTRSWGVRFLNYGYTF
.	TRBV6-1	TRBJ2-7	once	TGTGCCAGCAGTGTCTATGACGAGCAGTACTTC	CASSVYDEQYF
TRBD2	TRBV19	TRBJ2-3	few	TGTGCCAGTAGTAGGGGACTAGCGGGTGGAGATACGCAGTATTTT	CASSRGLAGGDTQYF
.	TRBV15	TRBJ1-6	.	TGTGCCACCAGCAGTGGTCCGGTCTCGGATTCACCCCTCCACTTT	CATSSGPVSDSPLHF
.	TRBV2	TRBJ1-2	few	TGTGCCAGCAACCCATGGGAAGGGGGAGTGATCGGCTACACCTTC	CASNPWEGGVIGYTF
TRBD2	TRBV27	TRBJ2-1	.	TGTGCCAGCAGTTCACCTCCGGGACTAGCGGGGGGTCATGAGCAGTTCTTC	CASSSPPGLAGGHEQFF
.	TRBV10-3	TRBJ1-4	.	TGTGCCATCAGTGATTCAGGGGTTAGTGAAAAACTGTTTTTT	CAISDSGVSEKLFF
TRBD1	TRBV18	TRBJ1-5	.	TGTGCCAGCTCACCACAAGGGACAGGGAATCAGCCCCAGCATTTT	CASSPQGTGNQPQHF
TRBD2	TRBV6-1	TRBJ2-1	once	TGTGCCAGCGCTAGCGGGGGGGCCTACGAGCAGTTCTTC	CASASGGAYEQFF
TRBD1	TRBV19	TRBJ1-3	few	TGTGCCAGTATCACAATGGACAGGGGGCCAGGAAACACCATATATTTT	CASITMDRGPGNTIYF
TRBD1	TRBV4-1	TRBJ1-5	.	TGCGCCAGCAGCGCCGGGACAGGACCGTATAGCAATCAGCCCCAGCATTTT	CASSAGTGPYSNQPQHF
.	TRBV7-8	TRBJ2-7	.	TGTGCCAGCAGCCTGGGCAGGGGAAGAATGAGGTACGAGCAGTACTTC	CASSLGRGRMRYEQYF
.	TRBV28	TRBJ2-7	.	TGTGCCAGCAGTGGGGTGGCGGGTTGGGCCTACGAGCAGTACTTC	CASSGVAGWAYEQYF
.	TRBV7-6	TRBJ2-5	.	TGTGCCAGCAGCTTAGAGCCGACATCGGGGGAGACCCAGTACTTC	CASSLEPTSGETQYF
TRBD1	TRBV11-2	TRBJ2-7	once	TGTGCCAGCAGCTTAAGTGCAGGGGGCCAGCAGTACTTC	CASSLSAGGQQYF
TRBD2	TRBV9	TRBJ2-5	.	TGTGCCAGCAGCGTAGATTGGGGACTAGGCCCCCAGGAGACCCAGTACTTC	CASSVDWGLGPQETQYF
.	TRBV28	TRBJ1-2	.	TGTGCCAGCCGTACCAGCGGCGATGGCTACACCTTC	CASRTSGDGYTF
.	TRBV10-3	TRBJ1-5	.	TGTGCCATCGGGGGGGACACCCGTTTTCAGCCCCAGCATTTT	CAIGGDTRFQPQHF
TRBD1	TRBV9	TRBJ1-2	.	TGTGCCAGCAGCCCGAGTGGGACAGCCGTTAACTATGGCTACACCTTC	CASSPSGTAVNYGYTF
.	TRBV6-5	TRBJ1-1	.	TGTGCCAGCAGTTACTCTCTTGGATGGAGCACTGAAGCTTTCTTT	CASSYSLGWSTEAFF
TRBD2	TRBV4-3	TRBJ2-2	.	TGCGCCAGCAGCCAAGGGGGCGGGAGAAGAACCGGGGAGCTGTTTTTT	CASSQGGGRRTGELFF
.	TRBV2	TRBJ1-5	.	TGTGCCAGCATCTTGGACAGAAATCAGCCCCAGCATTTT	CASILDRNQPQHF
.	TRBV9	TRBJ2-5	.	TGTGCCAGCAGCGTCGACCAGCAGGGAGGAGAGACCCAGTACTTC	CASSVDQQGGETQYF
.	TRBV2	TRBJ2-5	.	TGTGCCAGCAGCCTAGAAGAGACCCAGTACTTC	CASSLEETQYF
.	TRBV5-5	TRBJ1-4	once	TGTGCCAGCAGTAAAGCAGGGGCTTCCAACAATGAAAAACTGTTTTTT	CASSKAGASNNEKLFF
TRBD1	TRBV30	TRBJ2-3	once	TGTGCCTGGAACAGTGGGACAGGCGGCACAGATACGCAGTATTTT	CAWNSGTGGTDTQYF
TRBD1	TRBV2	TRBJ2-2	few	TGTGCCAGCAGCTCCGGGACAGGGGCCGGGGAGCTGTTTTTT	CASSSGTGAGELFF
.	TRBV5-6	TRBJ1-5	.	TGTGCCAGCAGCTTGGGACACCTTAGCAATCAGCCCCAGCATTTT	CASSLGHLSNQPQHF
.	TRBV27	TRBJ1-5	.	TGTGCCAGCAGTTTCGGGGGTTCGAGGGGAGAGGGCAATCAGCCCCAGCATTTT	CASSFGGSRGEGNQPQHF
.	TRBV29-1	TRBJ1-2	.	TGCAGCGTTGTTTGGGGCAACTATGGCTACACCTTC	CSVVWGNYGYTF
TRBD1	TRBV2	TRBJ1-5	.	TGTGCCAGCACCGAAGCAGGGGGTGAGTATCAGCCCCAGCATTTT	CASTEAGGEYQPQHF
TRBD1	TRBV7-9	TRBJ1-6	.	TGTGCCAGCAGCCCCGGGACAGGCAAAGGTTCACCCCTCCACTTT	CASSPGTGKGSPLHF
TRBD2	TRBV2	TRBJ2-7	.	TGTGCCAGCTTAAGTGCGGGAGAGTCCTACGAGCAGTACTTC	CASLSAGESYEQYF
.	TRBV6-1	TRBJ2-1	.	TGTGCCAGCAGTGAAGGGGAAGGGGGCTACAATGAGCAGTTCTTC	CASSEGEGGYNEQFF
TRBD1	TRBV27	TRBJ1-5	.	TGTGCCAGCAGTTCACGGACAGGCCTGAATCAGCCCCAGCATTTT	CASSSRTGLNQPQHF
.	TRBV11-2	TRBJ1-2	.	TGTGCCAGCGGAGCTTATACCGCGTCTGGAGGGGGCTACACCTTC	CASGAYTASGGGYTF
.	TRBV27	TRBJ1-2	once	TGTGCCAGCCGCAGGGCTTCAGCTAACTATGGCTACACCTTC	CASRRASANYGYTF
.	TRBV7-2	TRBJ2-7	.	TGTGCCAGCAGCTTTAGCGGACCGAGCTCCTACGAGCAGTACTTC	CASSFSGPSSYEQYF
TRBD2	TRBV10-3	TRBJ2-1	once	TGTGCCATCAGTCGCTCGAGCGGGGACTCCTACAATGAGCAGTTCTTC	CAISRSSGDSYNEQFF
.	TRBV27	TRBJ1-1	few	TGTGCCAGCAGCCTCCGCGCGGGCGGGAGTGAAGCTTTCTTT	CASSLRAGGSEAFF
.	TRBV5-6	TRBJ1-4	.	TGTGCCAGCAGCTTGCGCAGTCCGGGAAATGAAAAACTGTTTTTT	CASSLRSPGNEKLFF
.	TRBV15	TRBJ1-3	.	TGTGCCACCAGCCCTTCGTTACGGAGACTCTCTGGAAACACCATATATTTT	CATSPSLRRLSGNTIYF
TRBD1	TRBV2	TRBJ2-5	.	TGTGCCAGCAGCCCCCGCTCGACAGGGGGGAAGACCCAGTACTTC	CASSPRSTGGKTQYF
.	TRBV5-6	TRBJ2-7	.	TGTGCCAGCAGCAGACAGGTTTGGACGTTCTCCTACGAGCAGTACTTC	CASSRQVWTFSYEQYF
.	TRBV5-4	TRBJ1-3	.	TGTGCCAGCAGCTTGGCAAGAAGGGGCTCTGGAAACACCATATATTTT	CASSLARRGSGNTIYF
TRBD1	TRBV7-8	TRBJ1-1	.	TGTGCCAGCAGCTATGACAGGGGAAATACTGAAGCTTTCTTT	CASSYDRGNTEAFF
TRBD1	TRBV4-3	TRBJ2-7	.	TGCGCCAGCAGCCAAGATCGGGGGACAGGGGATTACGAGCAGTACTTC	CASSQDRGTGDYEQYF
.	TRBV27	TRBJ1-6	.	TGTGCCAGTCGCGGGGAAGGGTATAATTCACCCCTCCACTTT	CASRGEGYNSPLHF
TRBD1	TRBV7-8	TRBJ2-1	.	TGTGCCACCCAGGGGGATTACAATGAGCAGTTCTTC	CATQGDYNEQFF
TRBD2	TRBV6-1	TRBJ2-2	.	TGTGCCAGCACCTACGGCGGGGGGGACCACGGGGAGCTGTTTTTT	CASTYGGGDHGELFF
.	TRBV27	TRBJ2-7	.	TGTGCCAGCAGCATGCAGGGTTCCTACGAGCAGTACTTC	CASSMQGSYEQYF
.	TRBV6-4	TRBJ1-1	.	TGTGCCAGCAGCGAGAGACTGAGCACTGAAGCTTTCTTT	CASSERLSTEAFF
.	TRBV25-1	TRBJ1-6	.	TGTGCCAGCAGTGCCGGGTATTCACCCCTCCACTTT	CASSAGYSPLHF
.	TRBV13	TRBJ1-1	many	TGTGCCAGCAGCTCGTCTCGGACTGAAGCTTTCTTT	CASSSSRTEAFF
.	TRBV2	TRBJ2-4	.	TGTGCCAGCACCGAGGGAGTGCCCAAAAACATTCAGTACTTC	CASTEGVPKNIQYF
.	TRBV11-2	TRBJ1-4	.	TGTGCCAGCAGCTTAGCTGGGGCACCCGAAAAACTGTTTTTT	CASSLAGAPEKLFF
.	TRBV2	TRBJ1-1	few	TGTGCCAGCGGTTCAGGGGCCCTAAACACTGAAGCTTTCTTT	CASGSGALNTEAFF
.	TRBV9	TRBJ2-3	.	TGTGCCAGCAGCGGAGCCGCCTGGACTGGATACACAGATACGCAGTATTTT	CASSGAAWTGYTDTQYF
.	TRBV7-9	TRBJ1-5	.	TGTGCCAGCAGCCCCCGGGACATCAATCAGCCCCAGCATTTT	CASSPRDINQPQHF